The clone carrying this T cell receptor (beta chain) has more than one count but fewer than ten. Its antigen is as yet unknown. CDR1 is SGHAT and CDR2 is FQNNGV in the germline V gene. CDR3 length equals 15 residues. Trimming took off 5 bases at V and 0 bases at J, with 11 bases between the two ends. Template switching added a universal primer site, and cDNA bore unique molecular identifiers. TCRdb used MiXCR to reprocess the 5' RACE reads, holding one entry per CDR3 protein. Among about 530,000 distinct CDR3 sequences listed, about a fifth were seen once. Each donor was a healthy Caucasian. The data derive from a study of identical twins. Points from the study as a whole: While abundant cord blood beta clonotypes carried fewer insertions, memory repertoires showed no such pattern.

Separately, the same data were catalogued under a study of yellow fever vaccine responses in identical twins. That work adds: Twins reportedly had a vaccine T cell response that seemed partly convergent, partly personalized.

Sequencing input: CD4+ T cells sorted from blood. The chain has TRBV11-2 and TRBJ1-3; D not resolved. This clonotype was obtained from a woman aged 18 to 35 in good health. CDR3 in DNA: TGTGCCAGCAGCCTAAACTGGCGCTCTGGAAACACCATATATTTT. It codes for CASSLNWRSGNTIYF.